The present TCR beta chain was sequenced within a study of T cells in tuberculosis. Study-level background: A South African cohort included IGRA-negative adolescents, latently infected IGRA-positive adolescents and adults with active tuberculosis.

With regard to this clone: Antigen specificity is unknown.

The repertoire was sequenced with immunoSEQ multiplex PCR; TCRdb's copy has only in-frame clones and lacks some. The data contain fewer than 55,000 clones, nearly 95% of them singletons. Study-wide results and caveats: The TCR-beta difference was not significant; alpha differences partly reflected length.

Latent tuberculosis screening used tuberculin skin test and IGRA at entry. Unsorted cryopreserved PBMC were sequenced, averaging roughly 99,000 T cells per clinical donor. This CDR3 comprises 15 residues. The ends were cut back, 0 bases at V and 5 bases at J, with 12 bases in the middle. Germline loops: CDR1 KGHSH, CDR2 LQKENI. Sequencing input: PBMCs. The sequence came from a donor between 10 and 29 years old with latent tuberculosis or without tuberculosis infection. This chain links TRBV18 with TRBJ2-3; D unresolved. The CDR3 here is CASSPPKAWRDTQYF. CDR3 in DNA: TGTGCCAGCTCACCACCAAAGGCCTGGAGAGATACGCAGTATTTT.